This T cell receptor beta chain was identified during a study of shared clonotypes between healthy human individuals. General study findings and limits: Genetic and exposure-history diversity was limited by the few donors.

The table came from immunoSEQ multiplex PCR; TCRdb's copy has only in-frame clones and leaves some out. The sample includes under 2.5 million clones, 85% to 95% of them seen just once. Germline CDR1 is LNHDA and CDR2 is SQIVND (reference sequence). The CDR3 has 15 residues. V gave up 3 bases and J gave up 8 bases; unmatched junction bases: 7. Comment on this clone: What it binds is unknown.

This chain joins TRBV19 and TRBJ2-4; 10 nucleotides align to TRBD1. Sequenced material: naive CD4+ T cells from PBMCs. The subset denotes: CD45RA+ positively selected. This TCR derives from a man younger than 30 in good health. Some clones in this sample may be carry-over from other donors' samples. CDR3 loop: CASSMGTGAQDIQYF. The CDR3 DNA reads TGTGCCAGTAGTATGGGGACAGGGGCCCAAGACATTCAGTACTTC.